This T cell receptor (beta chain) comes out of a study of Graves' ophthalmopathy and Graves' hyperthyroidism. General study results and limits: Blood samples also showed most expanded thyroid clonotypes exceeding 0.001 frequency. In predicting ophthalmopathy progression, the model reached 70.59% sensitivity and around 72% specificity.

On this clonotype: What it binds is not known. A junction end diverges from the germline sequence, so it may reflect a read error.

Presentation of ophthalmopathy in the donors involved moderate-to-severe activity, CAS ≥3, NOSPECS ≥4 and a duration under 3 months. The CDR3 loop spans 13 amino acids. Germline CDR1 SQVTM, CDR2 ANQGSEA. Amplified material comprised TCR beta CDR3 regions derived from RNA transcripts. First-round RT-PCR relied on HTBI primers, and a second-round multiplex PCR came next. MiXCR, run by TCRdb on the multiplex PCR reads, gives a single entry per CDR3 protein. The table includes almost 750,000 distinct CDR3 sequences, about 44% detected once. This TCR came from an adult man with Graves' ophthalmopathy. Material: peripheral blood. The chain uses TRBV29-1 and TRBJ2-7; D gene ambiguous. CDR3 amino acids: CSVEEQPRLEQCF. As DNA, the CDR3 is TGCAGCGTTGAAGAACAGCCCCGACTCGAGCAGTGCTTC.